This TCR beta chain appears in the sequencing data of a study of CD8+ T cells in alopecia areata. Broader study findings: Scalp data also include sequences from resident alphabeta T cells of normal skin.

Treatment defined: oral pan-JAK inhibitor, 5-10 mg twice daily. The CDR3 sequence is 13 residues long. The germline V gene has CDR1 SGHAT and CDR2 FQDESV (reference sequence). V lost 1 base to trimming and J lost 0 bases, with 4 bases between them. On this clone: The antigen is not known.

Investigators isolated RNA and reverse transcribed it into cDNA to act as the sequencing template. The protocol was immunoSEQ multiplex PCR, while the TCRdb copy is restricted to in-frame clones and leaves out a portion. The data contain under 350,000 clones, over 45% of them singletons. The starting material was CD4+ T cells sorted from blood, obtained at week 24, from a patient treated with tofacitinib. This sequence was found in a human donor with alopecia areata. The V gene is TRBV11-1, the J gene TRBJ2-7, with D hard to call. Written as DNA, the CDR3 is TGTGCCAGCAGCTTAGAAGCCTCCTACGAGCAGTACTTC. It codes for CASSLEASYEQYF.